The table lists the clone carrying this T cell receptor beta chain with a count of one. Its antigen is not identified. 13 Jbeta primers and 60 Vbeta primers were used for the PCR. Measured with immunoSEQ multiplex PCR; TCRdb has only the in-frame clones, and not every one. This table holds 150,000 to 200,000 clones, about 71% found once. The data are from a study of cytomegalovirus exposure and HLA in healthy donors. Study-level background: Roughly 179 million T cells yielded 120 million or so unique TCR beta sequences, as an earlier analysis found.

The junction had 15 bases not matched to a gene; V was cut back by 4 bases and J by 8 bases. The CDR3 extends over 16 amino acids. Germline-derived CDR1 and CDR2 are SGHRS and YFSETQ. Study outcomes and limitations: A cluster of highly shared sequence variants was likely a sequencing artifact.

V usage is TRBV5-1 and J usage is TRBJ2-3; 8 bases line up with TRBD2. This sequence was found in a middle-aged woman in good health and CMV-seropositive. The specimen was PBMCs. CDR3 bases: TGCGCCAGCAGCCCCGGGTTTTCGGGGGGGCAAGGTACGCAGTATTTT. It is translated as CASSPGFSGGQGTQYF.